The rows below give T cell receptor beta chains drawn from one sample of a study of radiotherapy plus CTLA-4 blockade in lung cancer. TCRdb's table, derived via immunoSEQ multiplex PCR, lists solely in-frame clones and lacks some. The table has under 110,000 clones, over 75% seen once; the top ten hold approximately 2.5%. This material consisted of peripheral blood, taken from a patient treated with radiotherapy plus ipilimumab. The source is a human donor with non-small cell lung cancer that progressed on radiotherapy plus ipilimumab. Some clones in this sample may be carry-over from other donors' samples. The CDR3 runs from the conserved cysteine through the conserved F or W. A D gene is named only where the DNA matches it firmly. Clone size is stated in some rows and not others, as once, few, many or a class when expanded.

>TRBJ2-3|TRBV10-3|18|NA|TRBD2
TGTGCCACCCAGGGACTAGCGGGGAGCTCGATATTCACAGATACGCAGTATTTT
CATQGLAGSSIFTDTQYF
>TRBJ2-7|TRBV7-9|14|NA|TRBD1
TGTGCCAGCAGCCGGGACAGGGGGTGGGCCGAGCAGTACTTC
CASSRDRGWAEQYF
>TRBJ2-7|TRBV29-1|14|NA|NA
TGCAGCGTTGAAGAGGATCACAGAGCCTACGAGCAGTACTTC
CSVEEDHRAYEQYF
>TRBJ1-1|TRBV19|14|NA|NA
TGTGCCAGTAGTATAATAGCTGGAGGCACTGAAGCTTTCTTT
CASSIIAGGTEAFF
>TRBJ2-6|TRBV7-3|15|NA|NA
TGTGCCAGCAGCTCGGATACAGCTGGGGCCAACGTCCTGACTTTC
CASSSDTAGANVLTF
>TRBJ2-7|TRBV9|14|NA|TRBD1
TGTGCCAGCAGCACGGGACAGGGGGCATGGGAGCAGTACTTC
CASSTGQGAWEQYF
>TRBJ1-2|TRBV28|12|many|NA
TGTGCCAGCAGTTTAAACCTTTATGGCTACACCTTC
CASSLNLYGYTF
>TRBJ2-7|TRBV7-2|12|NA|NA
TGTGCCAGCAGCTTTAGTGGGAACGAGCAGTACTTC
CASSFSGNEQYF
>TRBJ1-2|TRBV18|14|NA|TRBD1
TGTGCCAGCTCACACGGACAGGGGGCGGATGGCTACACCTTC
CASSHGQGADGYTF
>TRBJ1-2|TRBV5-8|16|NA|TRBD1
TGTGCCAGCAGCTTGCGGTGGGGGGGGACAGCCTATGGCTACACCTTC
CASSLRWGGTAYGYTF
>TRBJ2-2|TRBV7-3|11|NA|NA
TGTGCCAGCAGCTCGAACGGGGAGCTGTTTTTT
CASSSNGELFF
>TRBJ2-7|TRBV5-4|14|NA|NA
TGTGCCAGCAGCTCAGAAGTGGCGTCCTACGAGCAGTACTTC
CASSSEVASYEQYF
>TRBJ1-1|TRBV9|13|NA|NA
TGTGCCAGCAGCGTAGAGCTTTATACTGAAGCTTTCTTT
CASSVELYTEAFF
>TRBJ1-6|TRBV7-2|14|many|TRBD1
TGTGCCAGCAGCATCGTCGACAGGGCTTCACCCCTCCACTTT
CASSIVDRASPLHF
>TRBJ2-5|TRBV19|16|NA|TRBD1
TGTGCCAGTAGTACGGGTGACAGGGGATTACAAGAGACCCAGTACTTC
CASSTGDRGLQETQYF
>TRBJ2-5|TRBV4-2|15|NA|TRBD2
TGTGCCAGCAGTTCTAGCGGGGGCCCGATAGAGACCCAGTACTTC
CASSSSGGPIETQYF
>TRBJ2-1|TRBV13|16|NA|TRBD1
TGTGCCAGCAGCCCACAGGGGGTCGGGTCCTACAATGAGCAGTTCTTC
CASSPQGVGSYNEQFF
>TRBJ1-2|TRBV5-6|12|NA|NA
TGTGCCAGCAGCTTGACGGCCTATGGCTACACCTTC
CASSLTAYGYTF
>TRBJ2-3|TRBV5-1|16|NA|TRBD2
TGCGCCAGCAGCAAGGGACTAGCGGGTGCTACAGATACGCAGTATTTT
CASSKGLAGATDTQYF
>TRBJ1-6|TRBV7-2|11|NA|NA
TGTGCCAGCAGCTTAGATTCACCCCTCCACTTT
CASSLDSPLHF
>TRBJ2-2|TRBV5-4|14|NA|NA
TGTGCCAGCACCCCGACAGGGAACACCGGGGAGCTGTTTTTT
CASTPTGNTGELFF
>TRBJ1-3|TRBV7-3|16|NA|TRBD1
TGTGCCAGCAGCTTAACCGGGACAGGTTCTGGAAACACCATATATTTT
CASSLTGTGSGNTIYF